The subject of this entry is one T cell receptor beta chain. The antigen is unknown. With autoimmune disease history or systemic immunosuppression, patients were excluded. Only in-frame clones appear in the TCRdb table, and some are missing; sequencing was by immunoSEQ multiplex PCR. The sample holds about 60,000 clones, around 89% seen once. The record originates from a study of OX40 agonist ivuxolimab in advanced cancers. In the study overall: The patients received agonistic anti-OX40 (CD134) antibody ivuxolimab. People who had prior anti-PD-1, anti-PD-L1 or anti-CTLA-4 therapy could take part, and 40% had some.

General study findings and limits: The study observed clonal expansion of CD4+ and CD8+ blood T cells by week 6 at 0.1 to 3.0 mg/kg.

The trim removed 1 base at V and 5 bases at J, leaving 1 base unmatched. This CDR3 is 15 amino acids long. CDR1 SEHNR and CDR2 FQNEAQ come from the germline V gene (reference sequence). This receptor was taken from an adult with an advanced solid tumor such as melanoma, head and neck, liver or kidney cancer. The rearrangement links TRBV7-9 to TRBJ2-5; 13 bases are a match to TRBD2. The material was CD4+ or CD8+ T cells sorted from blood, obtained in a trial of the OX40 agonist ivuxolimab. The CDR3: CASSLGGLAGETQYF. CDR3 nucleotide sequence: TGTGCCAGCAGCTTAGGGGGACTAGCGGGGGAGACCCAGTACTTC.